A single T cell receptor (beta chain) is shown here with its context. Its antigen remains unknown. The primer mix had 60 Vbeta and 13 Jbeta primers. The assay was immunoSEQ multiplex PCR, and TCRdb's table has in-frame clones only and misses some. Among roughly 97,000 clones listed, about 81% were seen once. The data were taken from a study of cytomegalovirus exposure and HLA in healthy donors. General study findings and limits: It was assumed in the presence/absence analyses that sequencing depth was roughly uniform across donors.

The V end lost 5 bases, the J end lost 8 bases, and 15 bases lay between the germline ends. Germline CDR1 MNHNS, CDR2 SASEGT. This CDR3 region has 13 residues. This clonotype was obtained from a middle-aged man in good health and CMV-seropositive. The chain joins TRBV6-1 to TRBJ1-2, with D possibly being TRBD1 (6 bases). Material: PBMCs. The CDR3 loop reads CASSPDRFEGYTF. CDR3 bases: TGTGCCAGCAGTCCCGACAGGTTTGAAGGCTACACCTTC.